This TCR beta chain was captured by sequencing in a study of T-cell memory formation after mild COVID-19. Study-level information: TCR clusters showed largely donor specificity. Study-wide results and limits: CD4/CD8 balance held among clones contracting day 15 to 85, and later expanders leaned CD4+.

This CDR3 has 13 amino acids. V was pared by 2 bases and J by 4 bases, with 6 bases between. This clonotype was seen repeatedly, ten times or more. Its antigen is unidentified. 5'RACE with constant-segment primers built TCRalpha and TCRbeta cDNA libraries with UMIs. One entry per CDR3 protein results from TCRdb running MiXCR on the 5' RACE reads. The table records around 250,000 distinct CDR3 sequences, 9.4% of them present only once. The sequencing sample was made of PBMCs or a T cell subset sorted from them (not recorded which). The chain couples TRBV12-3 or TRBV12-4 to TRBJ2-4; the D gene is possibly TRBD2 (6 bases). The source of this sequence is a man aged 18 to 29 who had mild COVID-19 (a few samples of this study predate the infection). Cell type and time point are not known. The CDR3 DNA follows: TGTGCCAGCAGTTTACGGGGGAAAAACATTCAGTACTTC. This encodes CASSLRGKNIQYF.